The clone carrying this T cell receptor (beta chain) was seen only a few times. This sample stems from a study of blood T cell repertoires in COVID-19. Whole-study context: Italy, Spain and the United States were the sources of the convalescent and acute COVID-19 samples. T cells, B-cell-depleted T cells, or PBMCs provided the cDNA or gDNA that served as material.

Libraries were prepared by immunoSEQ multiplex PCR; TCRdb keeps only in-frame clonotypes and omits some of them. The top ten clones hold 1.2% to 1.5% of a sample with 200,000 to 250,000 clones, more than 65% of them seen once. The V and J ends lost 4 bases and 2 bases respectively, with 11 bases between them. The length of the CDR3 is 14 residues. Germline V gives CDR1 SEHNR, CDR2 FQNEAQ (reference sequence). The rearrangement uses TRBV7-9 and TRBJ1-1; no reliable D call. The sample consisted of peripheral blood. The origin of this receptor is a middle-aged woman who had recovered from COVID-19. The CDR3 DNA reads as TGTGCCAGCAGCTCACCCGAGCGAAACACTGAAGCTTTCTTT. Translated, it gives CASSSPERNTEAFF.